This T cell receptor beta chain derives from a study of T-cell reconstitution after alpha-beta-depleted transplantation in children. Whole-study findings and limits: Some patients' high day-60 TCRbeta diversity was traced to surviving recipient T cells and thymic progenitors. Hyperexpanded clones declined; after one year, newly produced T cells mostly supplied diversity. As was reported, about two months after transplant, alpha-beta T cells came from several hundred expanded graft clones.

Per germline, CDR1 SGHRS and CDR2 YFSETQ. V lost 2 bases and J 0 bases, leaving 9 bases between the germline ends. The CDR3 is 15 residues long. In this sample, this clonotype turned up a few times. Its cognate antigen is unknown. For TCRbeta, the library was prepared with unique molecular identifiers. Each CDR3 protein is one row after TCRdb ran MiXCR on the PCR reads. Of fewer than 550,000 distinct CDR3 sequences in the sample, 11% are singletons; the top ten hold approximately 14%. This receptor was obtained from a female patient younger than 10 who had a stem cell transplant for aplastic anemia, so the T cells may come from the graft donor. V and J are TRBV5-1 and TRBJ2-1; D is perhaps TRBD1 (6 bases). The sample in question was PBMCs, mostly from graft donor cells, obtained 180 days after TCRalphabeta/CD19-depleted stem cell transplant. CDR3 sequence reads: CASSFRDNSYNEQFF. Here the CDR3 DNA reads TGCGCCAGCAGCTTCCGGGACAACTCCTACAATGAGCAGTTCTTC.